This TCR beta chain was captured by sequencing in a study of blood T cell repertoires in COVID-19. Looking at the study overall: Samples of COVID-19 (acute and convalescent) were obtained from the United States, Italy and Spain. Sources were T cells, B-cell-depleted T cells, or PBMCs; the material itself was cDNA or gDNA.

Seattle researchers signed up patients amid active infection and tracked them longitudinally. As originally analysed: For nucleated cells, counts were estimated from reference gene primer amplification. Sequencing was performed with immunoSEQ multiplex PCR; in TCRdb, only in-frame clones are kept and a portion is missing. The V and J calls and the clone size are those of that table, but D and trimming were determined from the DNA. The sample consists of about 22,000 clones, 85% to 90% of them appearing once. The sequence was collected from a man in his 70s with COVID-19, enrolled during active disease. The sample taken for sequencing was peripheral blood.

CDR3 sequence: CASSPDRAYEQYF. DNA for the CDR3: TGCGCCAGCAGCCCGGACAGGGCCTACGAGCAGTACTTC. The V gene is TRBV5-1, the J gene TRBJ2-7; TRBD1 matches 8 bases. Per germline, CDR1 SGHRS and CDR2 YFSETQ. CDR3 size: 13 residues. With V trimmed by 4 bases and J by 2 bases, 2 bases remained unmatched.